This T cell receptor (beta chain) was identified in a study of blood T cell repertoires in COVID-19. The germline V and J ends were trimmed by 1 base and 2 bases, with 9 bases remaining between them. This CDR3 has 15 amino acids. Germline-derived CDR1 and CDR2 are SGHTA and FQGNSA. The protocol was immunoSEQ multiplex PCR, while the TCRdb copy is restricted to in-frame clones and leaves out a portion. Among 97,000 or so clones listed, around 90% were seen once. Sample: peripheral blood. The rearrangement uses TRBV7-2 and TRBJ1-3; TRBD1 is a possible D gene (5 bases). The receptor was isolated from a man over 45 with active or convalescent COVID-19. The CDR3 region is CASSLGPGPGNTIYF. The CDR3 DNA is TGTGCCAGCAGCTTAGGGCCAGGGCCTGGAAACACCATATATTTT.